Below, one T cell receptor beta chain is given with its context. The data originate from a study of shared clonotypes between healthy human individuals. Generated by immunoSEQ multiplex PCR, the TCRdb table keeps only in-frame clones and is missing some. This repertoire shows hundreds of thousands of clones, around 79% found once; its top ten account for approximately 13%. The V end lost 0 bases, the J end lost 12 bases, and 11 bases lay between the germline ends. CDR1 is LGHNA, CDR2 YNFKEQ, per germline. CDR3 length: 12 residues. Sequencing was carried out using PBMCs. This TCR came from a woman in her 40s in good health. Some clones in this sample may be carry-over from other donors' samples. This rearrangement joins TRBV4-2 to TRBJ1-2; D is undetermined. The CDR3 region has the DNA TGTGCCAGCAGCCAAGACGCCGGGCAAAACACCTTC. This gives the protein CASSQDAGQNTF.